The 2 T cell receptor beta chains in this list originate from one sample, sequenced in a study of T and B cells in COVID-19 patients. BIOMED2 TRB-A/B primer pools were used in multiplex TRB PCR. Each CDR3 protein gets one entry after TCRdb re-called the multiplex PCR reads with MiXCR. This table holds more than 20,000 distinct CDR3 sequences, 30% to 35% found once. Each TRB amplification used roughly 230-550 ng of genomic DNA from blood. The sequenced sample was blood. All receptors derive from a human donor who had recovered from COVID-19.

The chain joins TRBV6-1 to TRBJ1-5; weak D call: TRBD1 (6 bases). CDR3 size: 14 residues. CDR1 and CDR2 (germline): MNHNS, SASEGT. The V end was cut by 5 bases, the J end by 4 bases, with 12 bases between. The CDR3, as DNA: TGTGCCAGCAGTTCCCGGGACAATAATCAGCCCCAGCATTTT. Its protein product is CASSSRDNNQPQHF.

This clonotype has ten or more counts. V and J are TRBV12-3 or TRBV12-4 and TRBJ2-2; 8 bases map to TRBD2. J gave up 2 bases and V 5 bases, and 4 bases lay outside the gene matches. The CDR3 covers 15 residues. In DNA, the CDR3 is TGTGCCAGCAGTCCTACTAGCGGAAACACCGGGGAGCTGTTTTTT. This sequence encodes CASSPTSGNTGELFF.